Sequencing of this T cell receptor (delta chain) was carried out in a study of Vδ1+ human thymocytes. Study-wide results and caveats: Unlike peripheral blood Vdelta1+ controls, thymic delta-chain sequences included roughly 18% Vdelta2 and few Vdelta3. In the thymus, TRG and TRD repertoires looked highly polyclonal with Gaussian CDR3 lengths.

V shed 4 bases and J 0 bases; nucleotides not matched to a gene: 14. Germline V lookup: CDR1 TVYSNPD, CDR2 GDNSRS (reference sequence). CDR3 size: 16 residues. The sorted cells were CD3+ Vdelta1+ Vdelta2- thymocytes from alphabeta-depleted thymus. There are a few counts of this clone. Its target is not known. RNA was extracted from the cells and then reverse transcribed. Multiplex PCR used pooled V-gene forward primers and a constant-region reverse primer to amplify CDR3s. TCRdb fed the multiplex PCR reads to CATT. The sample includes some 55,000 delta-chain clones, about 16% of them seen just once. The rearrangement uses TRDV3 and TRDJ1; 7 positions match TRDD3. The origin of this receptor is a boy under two years old who had congenital heart surgery. Sample: Vdelta1+ gamma-delta thymocytes from the thymus. This sample's subset: FACS-sorted CD3+ TCRalphabeta- TCRVdelta1+ TCRVdelta2- thymocytes. The CDR3 nucleotides are TGTGCCTCCCTCTTCCCCGGGGGATCGTACACCGATAAACTCATCTTT. Its translation is CASLFPGGSYTDKLIF. The full variable domain, with the rest looked up from reference TRDV3 and TRDJ1, is CDKVTQSSPDQTVASGSEVVLLCTYDTVYSNPDLFWYRIRPDYSFQFVFYGDNSRSEGADFTQGRFSVKHILTQKAFHLVISPVRTEDSATYYCASLFPGGSYTDKLIFGKGTRVTVEP.